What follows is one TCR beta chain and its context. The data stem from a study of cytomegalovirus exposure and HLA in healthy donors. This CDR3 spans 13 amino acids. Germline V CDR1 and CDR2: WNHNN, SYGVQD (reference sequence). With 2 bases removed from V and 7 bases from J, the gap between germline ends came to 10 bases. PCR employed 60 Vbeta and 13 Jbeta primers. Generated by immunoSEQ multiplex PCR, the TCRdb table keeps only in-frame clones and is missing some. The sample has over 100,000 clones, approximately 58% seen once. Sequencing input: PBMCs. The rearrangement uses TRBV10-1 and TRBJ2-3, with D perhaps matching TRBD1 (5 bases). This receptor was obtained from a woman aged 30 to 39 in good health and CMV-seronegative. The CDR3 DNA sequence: TGCGCCAGCAGTGAGGGGGCCCTGAATACGCAGTATTTT. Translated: CASSEGALNTQYF.